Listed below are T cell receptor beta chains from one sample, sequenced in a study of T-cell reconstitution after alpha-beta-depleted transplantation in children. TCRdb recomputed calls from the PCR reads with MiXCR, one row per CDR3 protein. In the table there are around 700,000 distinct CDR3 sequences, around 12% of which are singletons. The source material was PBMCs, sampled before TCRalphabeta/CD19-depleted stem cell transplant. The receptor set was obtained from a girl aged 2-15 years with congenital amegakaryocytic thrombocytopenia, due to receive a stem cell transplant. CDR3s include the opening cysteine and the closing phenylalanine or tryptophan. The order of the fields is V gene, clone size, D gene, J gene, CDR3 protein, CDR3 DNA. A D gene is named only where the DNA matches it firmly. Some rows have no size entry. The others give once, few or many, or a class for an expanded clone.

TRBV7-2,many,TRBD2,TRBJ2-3,CASSWVGLSSTDTQYF,TGTGCCAGCAGCTGGGTGGGACTATCTAGCACAGATACGCAGTATTTT
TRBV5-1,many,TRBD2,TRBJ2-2,CASSLGLAGDTGELFF,TGCGCCAGCAGCTTGGGACTAGCGGGAGACACCGGGGAGCTGTTTTTT
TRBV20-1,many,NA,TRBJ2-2,CSARTGSNTGELFF,TGCAGTGCTAGAACGGGCTCGAACACCGGGGAGCTGTTTTTT
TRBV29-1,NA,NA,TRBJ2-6,CSALSTGVQSGVLTF,TGCAGCGCCCTTTCTACGGGGGTTCAGTCGGGAGTCCTGACTTTC
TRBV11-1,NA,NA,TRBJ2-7,CASSPRPQMAGSYEQYF,TGTGCCAGCAGCCCGAGGCCACAGATGGCAGGGTCCTACGAGCAGTACTTC
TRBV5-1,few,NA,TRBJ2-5,CASSFYGQETQYF,TGCGCCAGCAGCTTTTACGGCCAAGAGACCCAGTACTTC
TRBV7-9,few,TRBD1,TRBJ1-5,CASSSRDRSQPQHF,TGTGCCAGCAGCTCCCGGGACAGGAGCCAGCCCCAGCATTTT
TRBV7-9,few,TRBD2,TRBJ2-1,CASSLATSGSEQFF,TGTGCCAGCAGCTTGGCGACTAGCGGGAGTGAGCAGTTCTTC
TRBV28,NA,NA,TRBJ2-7,CASSLEGGAYEQYF,TGTGCCAGCAGTTTAGAGGGGGGGGCCTACGAGCAGTACTTC
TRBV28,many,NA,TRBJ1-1,CASSLWGWRRMNTEAFF,TGTGCCAGCAGTTTATGGGGGTGGAGGCGCATGAACACTGAAGCTTTCTTT
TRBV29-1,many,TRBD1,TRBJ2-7,CSVGRTGYEQYF,TGCAGCGTTGGCCGGACAGGGTACGAGCAGTACTTC
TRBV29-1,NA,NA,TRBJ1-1,CSVVYREPGFLNTEAFF,TGCAGCGTTGTATACAGGGAGCCAGGATTTCTGAACACTGAAGCTTTCTTT
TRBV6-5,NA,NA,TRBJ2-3,CASSYSLEPGNLYTDTQYF,TGTGCCAGCAGTTACTCTTTAGAGCCGGGGAATTTATACACAGATACGCAGTATTTT
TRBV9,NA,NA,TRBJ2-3,CASSNGEQMDTQYF,TGTGCCAGCAGCAACGGGGAACAGATGGATACGCAGTATTTT
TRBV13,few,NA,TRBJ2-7,CASSLQVVWYEQYF,TGTGCCAGCAGCTTACAGGTGGTGTGGTACGAGCAGTACTTC
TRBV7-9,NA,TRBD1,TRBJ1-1,CASSLAGGADTEAFF,TGTGCCAGCAGCTTAGCAGGGGGCGCGGACACTGAAGCTTTCTTT
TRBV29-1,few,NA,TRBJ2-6,CSVDGGGGANVLTF,TGCAGCGTTGATGGAGGCGGGGGGGCCAACGTCCTGACTTTC
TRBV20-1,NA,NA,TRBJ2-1,CSAQEWRALGLGSQRQFF,TGCAGTGCTCAGGAATGGCGGGCACTGGGCCTCGGGTCGCAGAGGCAGTTCTTC
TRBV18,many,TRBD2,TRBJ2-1,CASSLPTSGGTYNEQFF,TGTGCCAGCTCACTCCCGACTAGCGGGGGAACCTACAATGAGCAGTTCTTC
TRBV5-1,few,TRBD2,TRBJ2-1,CASSQLAGGPNEQFF,TGCGCCAGCAGCCAACTAGCGGGAGGGCCCAATGAGCAGTTCTTC
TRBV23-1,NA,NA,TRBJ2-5,CASSQSSGGETNQETQYF,TGCGCCAGCAGTCAATCCTCGGGGGGCGAGACCAACCAAGAGACCCAGTACTTC
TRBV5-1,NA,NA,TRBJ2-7,CASSLAVNSYEQYF,TGCGCCAGCAGCTTGGCCGTCAACTCCTACGAGCAGTACTTC
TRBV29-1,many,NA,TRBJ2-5,CSTFLATQETQYF,TGCAGCACTTTCCTAGCGACCCAAGAGACCCAGTACTTC
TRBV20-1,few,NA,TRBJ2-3,CSALDSGDTDTQYF,TGCAGTGCTCTGGATTCGGGGGACACAGATACGCAGTATTTT
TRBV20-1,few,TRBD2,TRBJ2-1,CSAPPSSGDYNEQFF,TGCAGTGCACCCCCGTCTAGCGGGGATTACAATGAGCAGTTCTTC
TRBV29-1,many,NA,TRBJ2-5,CSIGILKVSTQETQYF,TGCAGCATAGGAATACTAAAGGTTTCGACACAAGAGACCCAGTACTTC
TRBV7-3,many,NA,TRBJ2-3,CASSLAGRWTDTQYF,TGTGCCAGCAGCTTGGCCGGAAGGTGGACAGATACGCAGTATTTT
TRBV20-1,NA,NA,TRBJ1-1,CSALPIDVNTEAFF,TGCAGTGCACTCCCTATCGACGTTAACACTGAAGCTTTCTTT
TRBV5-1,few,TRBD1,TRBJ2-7,CASSFGRTGGWEQYF,TGCGCCAGCAGCTTTGGGAGGACAGGGGGCTGGGAGCAGTACTTC
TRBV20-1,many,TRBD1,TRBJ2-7,CSAETDRGDSEQYF,TGCAGTGCTGAGACGGACAGGGGCGATAGCGAGCAGTACTTC
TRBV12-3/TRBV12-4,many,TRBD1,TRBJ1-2,CASSLQGAILGGYTF,TGTGCCAGCAGCTTACAGGGGGCCATCTTAGGGGGCTACACCTTC
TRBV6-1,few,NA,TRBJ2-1,CASSNTDPSYNEQFF,TGTGCCAGCAGTAATACAGACCCCTCCTACAATGAGCAGTTCTTC
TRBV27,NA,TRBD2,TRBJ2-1,CASSTLAGGEGEQFF,TGTGCCAGCAGTACACTAGCGGGAGGAGAGGGTGAGCAGTTCTTC
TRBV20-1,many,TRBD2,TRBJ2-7,CSARGDYTYEQYF,TGCAGTGCTAGAGGGGACTATACCTACGAGCAGTACTTC
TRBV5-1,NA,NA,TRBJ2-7,CASSTLLAFEQYF,TGCGCCAGCAGCACCCTACTAGCCTTCGAGCAGTACTTC
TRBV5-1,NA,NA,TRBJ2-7,CASSPRDFQGSYEQYF,TGCGCCAGCAGCCCTCGGGACTTCCAGGGCTCCTACGAGCAGTACTTC
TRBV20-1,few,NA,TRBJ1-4,CSAHKGQGIVSSEKLFF,TGCAGTGCCCATAAGGGCCAGGGGATTGTCTCGAGTGAAAAACTGTTTTTT
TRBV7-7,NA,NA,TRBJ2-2,CASQGFGFGELFF,TGTGCCAGCCAAGGGTTTGGTTTCGGGGAGCTGTTTTTT
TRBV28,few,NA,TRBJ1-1,CASSLSSGDDTEAFF,TGTGCCAGCAGTTTATCCTCAGGGGACGACACTGAAGCTTTCTTT
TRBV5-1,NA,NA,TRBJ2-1,CASSPDLEQFF,TGCGCCAGCAGCCCGGACCTAGAGCAGTTCTTC
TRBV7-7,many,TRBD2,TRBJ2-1,CASSFSGSREQFF,TGTGCCAGCAGCTTTAGCGGGAGCCGAGAGCAGTTCTTC
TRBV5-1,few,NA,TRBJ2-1,CASSLYSGDYNEQFF,TGCGCCAGCAGTCTATATAGCGGAGACTACAATGAGCAGTTCTTC
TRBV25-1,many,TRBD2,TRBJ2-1,CASSALFPGLARRDIYIENEQFF,TGTGCCAGCAGTGCACTATTCCCGGGACTAGCGAGAAGAGATATATATATAGAGAATGAGCAGTTCTTC
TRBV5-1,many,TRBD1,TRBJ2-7,CASSIDRAYEQYF,TGCGCCAGCAGTATCGACAGGGCCTACGAGCAGTACTTC
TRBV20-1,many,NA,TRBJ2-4,CSARDSLLLAKNIQYF,TGCAGTGCTAGAGACAGCCTCCTTCTAGCCAAAAACATTCAGTACTTC
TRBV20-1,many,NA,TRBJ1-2,CSARESGMRGYTF,TGCAGTGCTAGAGAGAGTGGGATGAGGGGCTACACCTTC
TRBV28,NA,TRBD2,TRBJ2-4,CASSKALAGGHTLDIQYF,TGTGCCAGCAGCAAAGCACTAGCGGGAGGACATACACTCGACATTCAGTACTTC
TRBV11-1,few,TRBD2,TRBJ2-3,CASREKTLAGVGTDTQYF,TGTGCCAGCAGGGAAAAGACGCTAGCGGGAGTTGGCACAGATACGCAGTATTTT
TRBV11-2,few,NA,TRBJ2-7,CASSLVNQNEQYF,TGTGCCAGCAGCTTAGTGAACCAAAACGAGCAGTACTTC
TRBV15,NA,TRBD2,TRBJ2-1,CATSRDFGRLAGGDEQFF,TGTGCCACCAGCAGAGATTTTGGCCGACTAGCGGGAGGAGATGAGCAGTTCTTC
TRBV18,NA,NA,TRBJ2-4,CASSPPVGDKNIQYF,TGTGCCAGCTCACCACCTGTTGGAGACAAAAACATTCAGTACTTC
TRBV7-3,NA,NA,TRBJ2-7,CASSLTASATYEQYF,TGTGCCAGCAGCTTAACGGCTAGCGCAACCTACGAGCAGTACTTC